This is a list of T cell receptor beta chains from one sample in a study of shared clonotypes between healthy human individuals. Using immunoSEQ multiplex PCR, the repertoire was profiled, and TCRdb retains in-frame clones only, with some absent. In the table there are over a million clones, 60% to 80% of which are singletons. Material: memory CD4+ T cells sorted from blood. The receptors were sampled from a man younger than 30 in good health. CDR3s include the opening cysteine and the closing phenylalanine or tryptophan. The D gene is left open where the match is weak. Size values are once, few and many counts, or a class for expanded clones, and some rows have none.

V	J	D	size	CDR3	DNA
TRBV7-9	TRBJ2-7	.	.	CASHGTAPYEQYF	TGTGCCAGTCACGGGACCGCTCCTTACGAGCAGTACTTC
TRBV2	TRBJ2-2	.	once	CASSSAGTGELFF	TGTGCCAGCAGTTCCGCGGGGACCGGGGAGCTGTTTTTT
TRBV10-1	TRBJ2-7	TRBD2	.	CASSLTSGSWNEQYF	TGCGCCAGCAGTTTGACTAGCGGGAGTTGGAACGAGCAGTACTTC
TRBV5-1	TRBJ1-6	.	.	CASSLLPQGSGNSPLHF	TGCGCCAGCAGCTTGTTACCCCAGGGGTCCGGTAATTCACCCCTCCACTTT
TRBV6-5	TRBJ2-3	TRBD2	.	CASSYSGLATDTQYF	TGTGCCAGCAGTTATTCCGGACTAGCTACAGATACGCAGTATTTT
TRBV6-5	TRBJ2-7	.	once	CASSASRFGSYEQYF	TGTGCCAGCAGTGCCTCTAGGTTCGGGTCCTACGAGCAGTACTTC
TRBV10-3	TRBJ1-2	TRBD1	few	CAIMETGDGYTF	TGTGCCATCATGGAGACAGGGGATGGCTACACCTTC
TRBV9	TRBJ2-7	TRBD2	.	CASSVAGTSGSFYEQYF	TGTGCCAGCAGCGTAGCTGGGACTAGCGGGAGTTTCTACGAGCAGTACTTC
TRBV5-1	TRBJ2-7	.	.	CASRPGAPDEQYF	TGCGCCAGCCGCCCCGGGGCCCCGGACGAGCAGTACTTC
TRBV19	TRBJ2-2	TRBD2	once	CASSTLMGLANTGELFF	TGTGCCAGTAGTACTCTGATGGGACTAGCGAACACCGGGGAGCTGTTTTTT
TRBV4-3	TRBJ2-7	.	.	CASSQEPGSLSGEQYF	TGCGCCAGCAGCCAAGAGCCGGGGTCGCTGTCTGGCGAGCAGTACTTC
TRBV7-3	TRBJ2-3	.	.	CASSPAGTKKDTQYF	TGTGCCAGCAGCCCGGCCGGGACAAAGAAAGATACGCAGTATTTT
TRBV2	TRBJ2-3	TRBD2	.	CASRWGLSGRRSADTQYF	TGTGCCAGCAGGTGGGGACTGAGCGGGAGGAGGAGCGCAGATACGCAGTATTTT
TRBV11-2	TRBJ2-7	TRBD2	.	CASSNSGGGEQYF	TGTGCCAGCAGCAATAGCGGGGGAGGCGAGCAGTACTTC
TRBV5-8	TRBJ2-3	.	.	CASSPDFLAPYTDTQYF	TGTGCCAGCAGCCCGGATTTTCTGGCACCCTACACAGATACGCAGTATTTT
TRBV2	TRBJ1-1	.	.	CASEGRENTEAFF	TGTGCCAGCGAAGGCCGGGAGAACACTGAAGCTTTCTTT
TRBV6-1	TRBJ2-5	.	.	CASSRLLSNRETQYF	TGTGCCAGCAGCCGGCTCCTAAGCAATCGAGAGACCCAGTACTTC
TRBV6-6	TRBJ1-3	.	.	CASRTHTEGNTIYF	TGTGCCAGCAGAACGCATACAGAGGGAAACACCATATATTTT
TRBV9	TRBJ1-6	.	.	CASSVERAGQSSYNSPLHF	TGTGCCAGCAGCGTAGAGAGGGCAGGTCAGAGCTCCTATAATTCACCCCTCCACTTT
TRBV7-6	TRBJ2-7	TRBD1	.	CASSLGTGTDSYEQYF	TGTGCCAGCAGCTTAGGGACCGGGACAGACTCCTACGAGCAGTACTTC
TRBV5-4	TRBJ2-3	TRBD2	once	CASSSAWTRRTDTQYF	TGTGCCAGCAGCTCCGCCTGGACTAGAAGGACAGATACGCAGTATTTT
TRBV10-3	TRBJ2-5	.	.	CAIQGGGETQYF	TGTGCCATACAGGGTGGTGGAGAGACCCAGTACTTC
TRBV6-5	TRBJ2-7	.	.	CASRPSLVPEQYF	TGTGCCAGCAGGCCCTCTCTAGTACCCGAGCAGTACTTC
TRBV7-2	TRBJ2-2	.	.	CASSLARLETGELFF	TGTGCCAGCAGCTTAGCGCGGCTGGAAACCGGGGAGCTGTTTTTT
TRBV7-2	TRBJ2-7	TRBD1	.	CASSNPGQAYEQYF	TGTGCCAGCAGCAACCCGGGACAGGCCTACGAGCAGTACTTC
TRBV4-3	TRBJ1-3	.	once	CASSQRWGEMSSGNTIYF	TGCGCCAGCAGCCAAAGGTGGGGGGAAATGAGCTCTGGAAACACCATATATTTT
TRBV2	TRBJ2-3	.	many	CASSTGGFQYF	TGTGCCAGCAGTACCGGGGGATTCCAGTATTTT
TRBV29-1	TRBJ2-3	.	.	CSENRRTDTQYF	TGCAGCGAAAACAGGCGCACAGATACGCAGTATTTT
TRBV7-3	TRBJ2-1	TRBD1	.	CASSLEGARGDEQFF	TGTGCCAGCAGCTTAGAGGGGGCCAGGGGAGATGAGCAGTTCTTC
TRBV30	TRBJ1-1	.	.	CAWNPGTLNTEAFF	TGTGCCTGGAACCCCGGGACGTTGAACACTGAAGCTTTCTTT
TRBV5-4	TRBJ1-1	.	few	CASSFGLGGTEAFF	TGTGCCAGCAGCTTCGGACTGGGAGGCACTGAAGCTTTCTTT
TRBV10-2	TRBJ2-5	TRBD1	.	CASSVVKRTGGGETQYF	TGCGCCAGCAGTGTCGTAAAACGGACAGGGGGCGGGGAGACCCAGTACTTC
TRBV7-2	TRBJ2-7	TRBD2	.	CASSLHSGGSYEQYF	TGTGCCAGCAGCCTGCATAGCGGGGGCAGCTACGAGCAGTACTTC
TRBV9	TRBJ1-1	.	.	CASSVEDVPNTEAFF	TGTGCCAGCAGCGTGGAGGACGTCCCAAACACTGAAGCTTTCTTT
TRBV19	TRBJ1-1	.	once	CASSNGQGTEAFF	TGTGCCAGTAGTAATGGGCAGGGGACTGAAGCTTTCTTT
TRBV7-2	TRBJ2-3	TRBD2	.	CASSLGATSGGSQYF	TGTGCCAGCAGCTTAGGGGCGACTAGCGGGGGTTCGCAGTATTTT
TRBV5-1	TRBJ2-7	.	.	CASSLLYGSYEQYF	TGCGCCAGCAGCTTGCTGTACGGATCCTACGAGCAGTACTTC
TRBV10-3	TRBJ1-2	TRBD1	few	CAISEATGYGYTF	TGTGCCATCAGTGAGGCGACAGGGTATGGCTACACCTTC
TRBV5-8	TRBJ1-5	.	.	CASSFASNQPQHF	TGTGCCAGCAGCTTTGCTAGCAATCAGCCCCAGCATTTT
TRBV2	TRBJ2-1	.	.	CASSGQGRNEQFF	TGTGCCAGCAGTGGCCAGGGCAGGAATGAGCAGTTCTTC
TRBV5-6	TRBJ2-7	.	.	CASSPGPTYEQYF	TGTGCCAGCAGCCCTGGTCCTACCTACGAGCAGTACTTC
TRBV25-1	TRBJ2-3	TRBD1	.	CASSPTGSADTQYF	TGTGCCAGCAGCCCGACAGGGTCAGCAGATACGCAGTATTTT
TRBV7-2	TRBJ2-2	.	once	CASREWAGELFF	TGTGCCAGCAGGGAATGGGCCGGGGAGCTGTTTTTT
TRBV28	TRBJ2-7	TRBD2	once	CASSSAGGPYEQYF	TGTGCCAGCAGTTCAGCGGGGGGGCCGTACGAGCAGTACTTC
TRBV5-6	TRBJ2-3	.	few	CASSLYGLDTQYF	TGTGCCAGCAGCTTGTATGGGTTAGATACGCAGTATTTT
TRBV19	TRBJ1-2	.	.	CASSIDGRNYGYTF	TGTGCCAGTAGTATAGACGGGAGGAACTATGGCTACACCTTC